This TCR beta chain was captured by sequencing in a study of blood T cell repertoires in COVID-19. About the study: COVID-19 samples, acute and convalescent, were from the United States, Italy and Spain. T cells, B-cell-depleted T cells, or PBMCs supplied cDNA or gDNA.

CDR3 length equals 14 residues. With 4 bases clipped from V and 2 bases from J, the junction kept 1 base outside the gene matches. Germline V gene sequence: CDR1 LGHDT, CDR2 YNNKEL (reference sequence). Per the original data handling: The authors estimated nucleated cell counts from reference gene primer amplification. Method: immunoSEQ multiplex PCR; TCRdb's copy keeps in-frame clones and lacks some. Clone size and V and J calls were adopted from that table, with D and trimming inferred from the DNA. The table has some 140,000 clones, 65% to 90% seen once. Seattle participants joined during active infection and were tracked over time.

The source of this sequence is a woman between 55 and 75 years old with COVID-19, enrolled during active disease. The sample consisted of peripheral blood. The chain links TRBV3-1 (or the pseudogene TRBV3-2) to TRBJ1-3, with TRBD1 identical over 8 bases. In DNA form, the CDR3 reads TGTGCCAGCAGCCCGACAGGGGCTGGAAACACCATATATTTT. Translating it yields CASSPTGAGNTIYF.